A single sample gave rise to the 11 T cell receptor beta chains below, sequenced in a study of identical twins. TCRdb called the 5' RACE reads again in MiXCR, with one record for every CDR3 protein. The sample consists of about 890,000 distinct CDR3 sequences, 9% to 15% of them appearing once. The data also belong to a second study, concerning yellow fever vaccine responses in identical twins.

The sample was PBMCs. These receptors all stem from a woman aged 18-29 years in good health.

The chain combines TRBV12-3 or TRBV12-4 with TRBJ2-7; D remains ambiguous. Trimming took off 5 bases at V and 7 bases at J, with 9 bases between the two ends. There are 11 residues in the CDR3. CDR3 coding DNA: TGTGCCAGCAGTGTCCGGTGGGAGCAGTACTTC. This gives the protein CASSVRWEQYF.

CDR3: CSAWERGGFPTDTQYF. The CDR3, as DNA: TGCAGTGCTTGGGAGCGGGGGGGTTTTCCGACAGATACGCAGTATTTT. The V and J genes are TRBV20-1 and TRBJ2-3; 10 bases agree with TRBD2. Per germline, CDR1 DFQATT and CDR2 SNEGSKA (reference sequence). V shed 5 bases and J 3 bases; nucleotides not matched to a gene: 11. There are 16 residues in the CDR3.

In this sample, this clonotype turned up many times. The chain couples TRBV29-1 to TRBJ2-1; TRBD1 agrees at 8 bases. This CDR3 contains 13 residues. Per the germline V gene, CDR1 is SQVTM and CDR2 is ANQGSEA. With V trimmed by 3 bases and J by 6 bases, 4 bases remained unmatched. CDR3 sequence reads: CSVDRDRGNEQFF. CDR3 sequence (DNA): TGCAGCGTTGATAGAGACAGGGGCAATGAGCAGTTCTTC.

This clonotype was detected many times. V usage is TRBV12-3 or TRBV12-4 and J usage is TRBJ2-1; D possibly corresponds to TRBD1 (6 bases). Trimming cost V 6 bases and J 2 bases, with 8 bases left between them. The CDR3 extends over 13 amino acids. The DNA for the CDR3 is TGTGCCAGCAGGTCAGGGGCCTACAATGAGCAGTTCTTC. Amino acid sequence: CASRSGAYNEQFF.

The chain links TRBV12-5 to TRBJ2-3; possible D gene TRBD1, 6 bases. V was trimmed by 1 base and J by 4 bases, leaving 9 bases between them. This CDR3 region has 14 residues. Looked up from germline, CDR1 is LGHNT and CDR2 is FRNRAP. The CDR3 region has the DNA TGTGCTAGTGGTTTGGGACAGGAAGCAGATACGCAGTATTTT. Translation gives CASGLGQEADTQYF.

The chain is built from TRBV18 and TRBJ2-7; the D gene is possibly TRBD1 (6 bases). CDR3 length: 14 residues. Deletions cut 2 bases from V and 0 bases from J, with 8 bases between. CDR1 is KGHSH and CDR2 is LQKENI in the germline V gene. CDR3 DNA: TGTGCCAGCTCACCAGGACAGACCTCCTACGAGCAGTACTTC. Its protein product is CASSPGQTSYEQYF.

The gene calls are TRBV27 and TRBJ2-1, with 9 bases matching TRBD2. The CDR3 is 16 amino acids. J lost 3 bases, V lost 0 bases, and 3 bases had no gene match. Germline V gives CDR1 MNHEY, CDR2 SMNVEV (reference sequence). The CDR3 DNA sequence: TGTGCCAGCAGTTTATCGGCGGGGGGGCTCTACAATGAGCAGTTCTTC. Translation: CASSLSAGGLYNEQFF.

The J gene is TRBJ2-1, the V gene TRBV28; 8 nucleotides align to TRBD2. Germline values: CDR1 MDHEN, CDR2 SYDVKM. V trimming: 7 bases; J trimming: 8 bases; junction bases outside the gene matches: 7. The CDR3 is 13 residues long. The CDR3 protein is CASTAGGLDEQFF. The CDR3 bases are TGTGCCAGCACTGCGGGAGGTCTGGATGAGCAGTTCTTC.

This clonotype was counted ten times or more. V gene TRBV5-1 combines with J gene TRBJ2-7; D perhaps matches TRBD1 (6 bases). The ends were cut back, 4 bases at V and 3 bases at J, with 11 bases in the middle. Germline V gene lookup returns CDR1 SGHRS and CDR2 YFSETQ. This CDR3 region has 13 residues. The CDR3 sequence is CASSVDSLYEQYF. For the CDR3, the DNA is TGCGCCAGCAGCGTGGACAGTCTCTACGAGCAGTACTTC.

This clonotype was seen more than once but under ten times. The J gene is TRBJ2-1, the V gene TRBV29-1; D may be TRBD1 (6 bases). With 2 bases removed from V and 0 bases from J, the gap between germline ends came to 17 bases. Germline CDR1 and CDR2: SQVTM and ANQGSEA. The CDR3 sequence is 17 residues long. CDR3 loop: CSVESLRGISSYNEQFF. The DNA of the CDR3 is TGCAGCGTTGAATCATTGAGGGGGATTAGCTCCTACAATGAGCAGTTCTTC.

The table lists this clonotype with a few counts. This chain connects TRBV2 to TRBJ2-1, with D possibly called TRBD1 or TRBD2 (5 bases each). Germline loops: CDR1 SNHLY, CDR2 FYNNEI. Trimming shortened V by 3 bases and J by 4 bases, and 10 bases separated the two germline ends. CDR3 size: 14 residues. CDR3 residues: CASSEGRTYNEQFF. In DNA, the CDR3 is TGTGCCAGCAGTGAGGGGCGGACTTACAATGAGCAGTTCTTC.